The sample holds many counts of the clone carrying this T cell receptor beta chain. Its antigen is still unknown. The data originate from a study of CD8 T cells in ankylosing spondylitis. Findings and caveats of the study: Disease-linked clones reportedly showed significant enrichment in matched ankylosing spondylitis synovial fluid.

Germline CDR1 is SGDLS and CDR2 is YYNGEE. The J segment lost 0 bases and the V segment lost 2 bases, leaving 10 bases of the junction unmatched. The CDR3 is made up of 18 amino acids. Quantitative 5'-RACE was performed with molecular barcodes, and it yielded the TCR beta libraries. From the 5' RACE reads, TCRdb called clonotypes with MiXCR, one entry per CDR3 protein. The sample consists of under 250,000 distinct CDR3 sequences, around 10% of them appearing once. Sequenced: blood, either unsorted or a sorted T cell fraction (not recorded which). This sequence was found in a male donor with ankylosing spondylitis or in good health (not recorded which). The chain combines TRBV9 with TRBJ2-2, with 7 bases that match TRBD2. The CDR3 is CASSVEGGLNTNTGELFF. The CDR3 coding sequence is TGTGCCAGCAGCGTTGAGGGAGGGCTTAACACGAACACCGGGGAGCTGTTTTTT.